This TCR beta chain derives from a study of metastatic and nonmetastatic thyroid tumors. Study at large: Thyroid patients, malignant and benign, had repertoires compared across blood and tumor or nodule tissue.

V was cut by 3 bases and J by 3 bases, with 9 bases left in between. The CDR3 spans 12 residues. In germline, CDR1 is SQVTM, CDR2 ANQGSEA. Until they underwent thyroid surgery, no patient had received any treatment. This clone was seen ten or more times. Its antigen is not known. Per the authors' pipeline: Variation in CDR3 across clinicopathological groups served as the basis for constructing a distant-metastasis classifier in papillary thyroid cancer. TCRdb reassembled clones from the PCR reads with MiXCR. The V and J calls and clone size come from TCRdb's table, not from the authors' own analysis. This sample has around 35,000 clones, with about 15% found just once. Whole-study results and caveats: A significant increase in TCR beta diversity was reportedly seen in malignant thyroid tumors relative to benign nodules, in blood and tumor.

This chain connects TRBV29-1 to TRBJ2-7, with D possibly TRBD1 on 6 matching bases. The TCR was taken from a female donor with papillary thyroid cancer or a benign thyroid nodule (not recorded which). Some clones in this sample may be carry-over from other donors' samples. The sample taken for sequencing was blood. Here the CDR3 reads CSVEDRDYEQYF. In DNA form, the CDR3 reads TGCAGCGTTGAGGACAGAGACTACGAGCAGTACTTC.